This T cell receptor (beta chain) derives from a study of blood T cell repertoires in COVID-19. Study context: Both acute and convalescent COVID-19 samples were obtained from the United States, Italy and Spain. T cells, B-cell-depleted T cells, or PBMCs provided the cDNA or gDNA that served as material.

The germline V gene has CDR1 KGHSH and CDR2 LQKENI. V was clipped by 3 bases and J by 8 bases; unmatched bases: 9. CDR3 length equals 14 residues. Profiling relied on immunoSEQ multiplex PCR, and the TCRdb table lists in-frame clones only, not all of them. The data hold approximately 150,000 clones, with 85% to 90% observed a single time. The origin of this receptor is a woman aged 60-75 years with active COVID-19. The chain joins TRBV18 to TRBJ1-2; 7 nucleotides agree with TRBD1. Material: peripheral blood. CDR3 loop: CASSPSQGIYGYTF. CDR3 nucleotide sequence: TGTGCCAGCTCACCCTCACAGGGGATCTACGGCTACACCTTC.